This T cell receptor beta chain came from a study of radiation and T cells in renal cell carcinoma (dated by TCRdb to the early 2020s). Some background on the complete study: In total, 50 to 60 samples, comprising some 25 tumors and some 27 peripheral blood samples, were subjected to TCR beta sequencing. The last blood draw occurred 4 weeks after radiation, at the same time as nephrectomy. A total of 4,016,671 unique CDR3 nucleotide sequences, encoding 2,658,974 unique CDR3 amino acid sequences, were found across all 55 or so samples. Paper-wide results and their limitations: Tracking of blood repertoire dynamics stopped at approximately four weeks after treatment, with no follow-up past that point. Effects of radiation dose or scheduling on the TCR repertoire could not be addressed with the single-armed trial design. In blood, the top tumor clonotypes increased from baseline to 2 weeks after radiation and then shrank by 4 weeks, which suggests a temporary expansion of tumor-resident clones. No pretreatment tumor biopsies were available, so the baseline intratumoral presence of clonotypes could not be determined.

About this clone itself: The target of this receptor is not known. Base qualities are not provided; no much larger clone lies one nucleotide away.

The sample's time point label is to be understood as: blood 4 weeks post-SBRT, at nephrectomy. Sample treatment or condition, as interpreted from the label and publication: 15 Gy SBRT to primary tumor, nephrectomy 4 weeks later. The samples were drawn from a clinical trial, where primary renal cell carcinomas were treated with 15 Gy of stereotactic body radiation therapy and then removed by nephrectomy 4 weeks afterward. To follow tumor-enriched clonotypes, peripheral blood was collected serially from radiation-treated patients at baseline and again at 2 weeks and 4 weeks after SBRT. Renal cell carcinoma with clear cell pathology was present in all patients. Genomic DNA for TCR sequencing was prepared using the QIAamp DNA Blood Mini Kit (Qiagen). Samples were included in the analyses only if all quality control checks were passed. The immunoSEQ kit was used, according to the manufacturer's recommendations, to generate TCR beta libraries from genomic DNA. Library preparation used a first multiplex PCR with proprietary primers, then a second PCR adding unique barcodes, with bead cleanups after each round. A kit-provided positive control reaction and a negative control reaction were included in every sample batch. The final libraries were assessed on an Agilent 4200 TapeStation D1000 ScreenTape, pooled by volume, and quantified by qPCR. Sequencing was performed on an Illumina NextSeq500 with a MidOutput 150-cycle cartridge, and 156 Read1 and 15 Index1 cycles were run with kit custom primers. The pooled library was loaded at approximately 1 pM with an approximately 21% PhiX control spike-in. For the original study's pipeline: The vendor-processed data were analyzed in R, and a clonotype was defined as all T cells that share the same CDR3 nucleotide sequence. In the clone abundance analyses, frequencies in each sample were normalized to that sample's 10,000 most abundant clones. Before analysis, public T cell clones were removed, and these numbered fewer than six per sample on average. A difference in abundance of at least 32-fold between compartments was used to define tumor-enriched and baseline blood-enriched clonotypes. A beta-binomial differential abundance model was used to identify clonotypes that expanded or contracted between blood time points. Similarity between tumor and blood repertoires was quantified using the Baroni-Urbani and Buser coefficient, and groups were compared with two-tailed Wilcoxon tests in R. TCRdb provides this immuneACCESS table in a form limited to in-frame rearrangements. Some clones are lacking; in checked studies, under half of them reflect an unresolved V gene, and why the rest are absent is not known. The V and J calls and clone size come from that table; D and trimming were worked out from the DNA. In all, the sample holds fewer than 200,000 clones, and less than 90% of those were seen once. Around 11% of the sample belongs to the ten largest clones.

The germline V gene (reference sequence) sets CDR1 to SEHNR and CDR2 to FQNEAQ. The trim is 5 bases for V and 8 bases for J, with a gap of 18 bases between the germline ends. The CDR3 sequence holds 14 residues, the cysteine and phenylalanine included. The only DNA kept is the CDR3, 42 bases in frame from the first base. Sequenced material: blood, taken from a patient whose treatment included radiotherapy and nephrectomy. The receptor was derived from a woman in her 50s with renal cell carcinoma. The rearrangement joined TRBV7-9 to TRBJ1-1, with TRBD1 as a weak D call on 5 bases. The encoded CDR3 is CASSPEGVSTEAFF. The DNA sequence is as follows: TGTGCCAGCAGCCCCGAAGGGGTATCGACCGAAGCTTTCTTT.